The rows below give T cell receptor beta chains drawn from one sample of a study of OX40 agonist ivuxolimab in advanced cancers. The data were produced by immunoSEQ multiplex PCR, yet TCRdb's version contains in-frame clones alone and is incomplete. The sample consists of 30,000 to 40,000 clones, around 89% of them appearing once. The sample consisted of CD4+ or CD8+ T cells sorted from blood, taken in a trial of the OX40 agonist ivuxolimab. Every receptor here comes from an adult with an advanced solid tumor such as melanoma, head and neck, liver or kidney cancer. Each CDR3 is given with its conserved first and last residue. Each record gives: J gene, V gene, clone size, D gene, CDR3 protein, CDR3 DNA. The D gene is left open where the match is weak. Size tells how often a clone was seen (once, few, many) or the class of an expanded clone, and some rows leave it out.

J: TRBJ2-7
V: TRBV2
size: NA
D: NA
CDR3: CASRTDLWEQYF
DNA: TGTGCCAGCAGAACGGACCTCTGGGAGCAGTACTTC

J: TRBJ1-1
V: TRBV7-2
size: NA
D: NA
CDR3: CASSAYTEAFF
DNA: TGTGCCAGCAGCGCGTACACTGAAGCTTTCTTT

J: TRBJ2-5
V: TRBV7-9
size: NA
D: NA
CDR3: CASSLGGSQETQYF
DNA: TGTGCCAGCAGCTTAGGCGGCTCCCAAGAGACCCAGTACTTC

J: TRBJ1-5
V: TRBV18
size: NA
D: NA
CDR3: CASSPDTLRQPQHF
DNA: TGTGCCAGCTCCCCGGACACGTTACGGCAGCCCCAGCATTTT

J: TRBJ1-2
V: TRBV25-1
size: NA
D: NA
CDR3: CASSDSGRVGGYTF
DNA: TGTGCCAGCAGTGATAGTGGCAGAGTAGGTGGCTACACCTTC

J: TRBJ1-5
V: TRBV18
size: NA
D: NA
CDR3: CASSPLGGGGPQHF
DNA: TGTGCCAGCTCACCACTAGGGGGTGGCGGGCCCCAGCATTTT

J: TRBJ1-1
V: TRBV11-1
size: NA
D: NA
CDR3: CASSPGGAPDTEAFF
DNA: TGTGCCAGCAGCCCCGGGGGCGCGCCTGACACTGAAGCTTTCTTT

J: TRBJ1-1
V: TRBV6-4
size: NA
D: NA
CDR3: CASSLDYNTEAFF
DNA: TGTGCCAGCAGTCTGGACTATAACACTGAAGCTTTCTTT

J: TRBJ2-3
V: TRBV5-1
size: NA
D: NA
CDR3: CASSPDGIDTDTQYF
DNA: TGCGCCAGCAGCCCGGACGGTATAGACACAGATACGCAGTATTTT

J: TRBJ2-7
V: TRBV2
size: NA
D: NA
CDR3: CASSLLRQTGEQYF
DNA: TGTGCCAGCAGTCTCCTCAGACAGACCGGCGAGCAGTACTTC

J: TRBJ2-3
V: TRBV5-1
size: NA
D: NA
CDR3: CASSAGHTDTQYF
DNA: TGCGCCAGCAGCGCCGGTCACACAGATACGCAGTATTTT

J: TRBJ2-2
V: TRBV12-5
size: NA
D: NA
CDR3: CASGFNPLGAPNTGELFF
DNA: TGTGCTAGTGGTTTCAACCCCCTGGGGGCGCCGAACACCGGGGAGCTGTTTTTT

J: TRBJ2-7
V: TRBV10-3
size: NA
D: NA
CDR3: CAIRDSYEQYF
DNA: TGTGCCATCAGGGACAGCTACGAGCAGTACTTC

J: TRBJ1-2
V: TRBV15
size: once
D: TRBD1
CDR3: CATSRDRDRGPYTF
DNA: TGTGCCACCAGCAGAGATCGGGACAGGGGCCCCTACACCTTC

J: TRBJ2-2
V: TRBV6-5
size: NA
D: NA
CDR3: CASSYIGRVYTGELFF
DNA: TGTGCCAGCAGTTATATTGGCAGGGTTTACACCGGGGAGCTGTTTTTT